This T cell receptor beta chain came from a study of blood T cells in healthy people across ages. A sample-barcoded 5' primer and a J-beta primer mix were used in a second PCR of about 7 to 11 cycles. In TCRdb, the 5' RACE reads were re-called with MiXCR into one record per CDR3 protein. The table shows 1.5 million to 2 million distinct CDR3 sequences, with 28% occurring only once. This clonotype was counted at least ten times. The V and J ends lost 3 bases and 9 bases, in that order; junction bases with no gene match: 9. Per germline, CDR1 MGHDK and CDR2 SYGVNS. The CDR3 length is 15 residues. The gene calls are TRBV25-1 and TRBJ2-1, with 9 nucleotides matching TRBD2. The receptor was isolated from a woman aged 25 to 39 in good health. The sample comprised blood. The CDR3: CASSDPIAGELEQFF. CDR3 nucleotide sequence: TGTGCCAGCAGTGATCCGATAGCGGGGGAACTTGAGCAGTTCTTC.